Presented here are 15 T cell receptor beta chains from one specimen sequenced in a study of T-cell memory formation after mild COVID-19. MiXCR, run by TCRdb on the 5' RACE reads, gives a single entry per CDR3 protein. Altogether some 350,000 distinct CDR3 sequences are present, less than 20% being singletons, with the ten largest covering approximately 20%. Sequencing used PBMCs or a T cell subset sorted from them (not recorded which). Receptors originate from a man aged 18 to 30 who had mild COVID-19 (a few samples of this study predate the infection). Cell type and time point are not known.

V gene TRBV7-2 combines with J gene TRBJ1-3; perhaps TRBD1 as D (5 bases). V was pared by 5 bases and J by 4 bases, with 15 bases between. This CDR3 comprises 15 residues. Germline assignment: CDR1 SGHTA and CDR2 FQGNSA. The CDR3 here is CASSPLPGGGNTIYF. CDR3 bases: TGTGCCAGCAGCCCCCTACCCGGGGGGGGAAACACCATATATTTT.

This clonotype was detected a few times. The chain links TRBV7-6 to TRBJ1-5; D is perhaps TRBD1 (5 bases). Germline V gene sequence: CDR1 SGHVS, CDR2 FNYEAQ. V lost 3 bases and J 3 bases, leaving 6 bases between the germline ends. The CDR3 is 13 amino acids. CDR3 DNA: TGTGCCAGCAGCTTTGGGGCCAATCAGCCCCAGCATTTT. This translates into CASSFGANQPQHF.

V usage is TRBV27 and J usage is TRBJ2-1, with TRBD2 as a possible D gene (6 bases). Looked up from germline, CDR1 is MNHEY and CDR2 is SMNVEV (reference sequence). The CDR3 extends over 17 amino acids. V lost 3 bases to trimming and J lost 1 base, with 16 bases between them. DNA of the CDR3: TGTGCCAGCAGTTTTTGGGGGAGTGGGGGGTCCTACAATGAGCAGTTCTTC. Protein sequence: CASSFWGSGGSYNEQFF.

This clonotype was found once. The rearrangement links TRBV27 to TRBJ2-6; D is unresolved. CDR3 length equals 15 residues. Trimming left V 3 bases short and J 1 base short, with 7 bases between. Germline loops: CDR1 MNHEY, CDR2 SMNVEV (reference sequence). DNA for the CDR3: TGTGCCAGCAGTTTTCAGAGATCTGGGGCCAACGTCCTGACTTTC. This codes for CASSFQRSGANVLTF.

The chain is built from TRBV11-2 and TRBJ2-2, with TRBD2 matching over 7 bases. Trimming at V came to 5 bases and at J to 0 bases, leaving 6 bases not matched to a gene. The CDR3 sequence is 16 residues long. The germline V gene encodes CDR1 SGHAT and CDR2 FQNNGV. The CDR3 nucleotides are TGTGCCAGCAGCCCAGTGGGGGGGTCGAACACCGGGGAGCTGTTTTTT. Translation: CASSPVGGSNTGELFF.

This clonotype was recorded at least ten times. V gene TRBV29-1 combines with J gene TRBJ1-5, with TRBD1 as a possible D gene (6 bases). Germline lookup yields CDR1 SQVTM and CDR2 ANQGSEA. Trimming took off 0 bases at V and 7 bases at J, with 10 bases between the two ends. The CDR3 contains 13 residues. For the CDR3, the DNA is TGCAGCGTTGAAGAAGGGGGTGGGCAGCCCCAGCATTTT. It codes for CSVEEGGGQPQHF.

Ten or more counts support this clonotype. This chain joins TRBV12-3 or TRBV12-4 and TRBJ2-3; no definite D call. V lost 3 bases and J lost 9, with 7 bases in between. The CDR3 contains 11 residues. CDR3 sequence: CASSLFHTQYF. Here the CDR3 DNA reads TGTGCCAGCAGTTTGTTCCACACGCAGTATTTT.

This clonotype was seen ten or more times. V usage is TRBV9 and J usage is TRBJ2-7; 7 positions agree with TRBD1. V dropped 0 bases and J dropped 7; count of bases not matched to a gene: 7. Germline V gene data show CDR1 as SGDLS and CDR2 as YYNGEE. There are 14 residues in the CDR3. In DNA form, the CDR3 reads TGTGCCAGCAGCGTAGGCAGGGGGACGGTAGAGCAGTACGTC. As protein: CASSVGRGTVEQYV.

The V call is TRBV7-6, the J call TRBJ2-1; TRBD2 matches 8 bases. Germline V gene lookup returns CDR1 SGHVS and CDR2 FNYEAQ. The CDR3 consists of 15 residues. The V and J ends lost 5 bases and 4 bases, in that order; junction bases with no gene match: 7. CDR3 residues: CASSASGSGYNEQFF. CDR3 in DNA: TGTGCCAGCAGCGCCAGCGGGAGTGGGTACAATGAGCAGTTCTTC.

J is TRBJ1-6 and V is TRBV11-1; maybe TRBD1 (5 bases). V lost 5 bases, J lost 0 bases, and 5 bases lay in between. This CDR3 is 14 amino acids long. Germline assignment: CDR1 SGHAT and CDR2 FQDESV (reference sequence). The CDR3 DNA reads as TGTGCCAGCAGCGACAGCTCCTATAATTCACCCCTCCACTTT. Translation gives CASSDSSYNSPLHF.

This clonotype showed up just a few times. The rearrangement joins TRBV6-2 or TRBV6-3 to TRBJ2-3; 7 nucleotides line up with TRBD1. Germline V gene data show CDR1 as MNHEY and CDR2 as SVGEGT. CDR3 length: 11 amino acids. V dropped 6 bases and J dropped 7; count of bases not matched to a gene: 1. The CDR3 region has the DNA TGTGCCAGCAGGACAGGGTATACGCAGTATTTT. Amino acid sequence: CASRTGYTQYF.

This clonotype has only a few counts. The V call is TRBV6-2 or TRBV6-3, the J call TRBJ1-2, with D unclear. The CDR3 contains 13 residues. The V gene lost 5 bases and the J gene lost 5 bases, with 12 bases spanning the gap. Germline V gives CDR1 MNHEY, CDR2 SVGEGT. The CDR3, as DNA: TGTGCCAGCAGTAAAGATGAGATTTATGGCTACACCTTC. This codes for CASSKDEIYGYTF.

This clonotype was seen more than once but under ten times. This chain joins TRBV15 and TRBJ1-6, with D possibly matching TRBD1 (5 bases). CDR1 is LNHNV and CDR2 is YYDKDF in the germline V gene (reference sequence). Trimming left V 6 bases short and J 15 bases short, with 18 bases between. The CDR3 contains 13 residues. CDR3 loop: CATRTVGGFYLHF. The CDR3 DNA follows: TGTGCCACCAGGACCGTGGGGGGTTTCTACCTCCACTTT. The variable domain in full, completed from reference TRBV15 and TRBJ1-6, reads DAMVIQNPRYQVTQFGKPVTLSCSQTLNHNVMYWYQQKSSQAPKLLFHYYDKDFNNEADTPDNFQSRRPNTSFCFLDIRSPGLGDTAMYLCATRTVGGFYLHFGNGTRLTVT.

This clonotype appeared a few times. The rearrangement joins TRBV30 to TRBJ2-2; the D is unclear. Trimming shortened V by 5 bases and J by 3 bases, and 1 base separated the two germline ends. The CDR3 is 10 amino acids. CDR1 GTSNPN and CDR2 SVGIG come from the germline V gene (reference sequence). The CDR3 loop reads CAWDTGELFF. As DNA, the CDR3 is TGTGCCTGGGACACCGGGGAGCTGTTTTTT. Variable domain in full (rest from reference TRBV30 and TRBJ2-2): SQTIHQWPATLVQPVGSPLSLECTVEGTSNPNLYWYRQAAGRGLQLLFYSVGIGQISSEVPQNLSASRPQDRQFILSSKKLLLSDSGFYLCAWDTGELFFGEGSRLTVL.

This clonotype has ten or more counts. The chain combines TRBV28 with TRBJ2-7; 8 bases agree with TRBD1. V lost 5 bases to trimming and J lost 6 bases; unmatched junction nucleotides: 12. Germline V lookup: CDR1 MDHEN, CDR2 SYDVKM. This CDR3 is built from 15 residues. The CDR3 nucleotides are TGTGCCAGCAGTGGACAGGGTGGCGGACGTCGCGAGCAGTACGTC. Its protein is CASSGQGGGRREQYV.